These 15 T cell receptor beta chains were all obtained from the same sample, sequenced in a study of beta chain features in type 1 diabetes. Study-wide findings and caveats: Shorter TCRB CDR3s, moderately but significantly so, were found in Type 1 diabetes patients in all four CD4+ subsets.

Expressed TCRB transcripts were sequenced, since all the RNA that had been isolated was reverse transcribed. TCRdb's copy holds only in-frame clones and misses some; the assay was immunoSEQ multiplex PCR. This table has 310,000 or so clones, roughly 9% appearing once. These receptors' antigens are unknown. The sequenced material came from central memory CD4+ T cells from blood. Receptor source: a man aged 25 to 45 with type 1 diabetes.

This chain joins TRBV5-8 and TRBJ2-7, with D unclear. Germline CDR1 and CDR2: SGHTS and YDEGEE. Trimming removed 4 bases from V and 4 bases from J, with 12 bases in between. The CDR3 has 13 residues. DNA for the CDR3: TGTGCCAGCAGCCGCCGATTAGGGTACGAGCAGTACTTC. Protein sequence: CASSRRLGYEQYF.

Only a few counts were recorded for this clone. The chain recombines TRBV4-3 with TRBJ1-6, with TRBD1 identical over 7 bases. J was trimmed by 9 bases and V by 4 bases; bases with no gene match: 9. Per germline, CDR1 LGHNA and CDR2 YSLEER. The CDR3 extends over 15 amino acids. CDR3 sequence (DNA): TGCGCCAGCAGCCCCTCCGGGACAGCGCGTTCACCCCTCCACTTT. It encodes CASSPSGTARSPLHF.

This clone was detected only a few times. This chain links TRBV7-2 with TRBJ1-2; 7 nucleotides align to TRBD1. J was trimmed by 10 bases and V by 5 bases; bases with no gene match: 10. CDR3 length equals 13 residues. CDR1 and CDR2 (germline): SGHTA, FQGNSA. The CDR3 reads CASSPTGQADYTF. Here the CDR3 DNA reads TGTGCCAGCAGCCCAACCGGACAGGCGGACTACACCTTC.

This sequence joins TRBV5-1 and TRBJ2-5; D is undetermined. The CDR3 is 15 amino acids. From germline, CDR1 is SGHRS and CDR2 YFSETQ. V was clipped by 0 bases and J by 5 bases, with 14 bases between them. The DNA of the CDR3 is TGCGCCAGCAGCTTGGTACAGCCTGGGTCGGAGACCCAGTACTTC. Protein product: CASSLVQPGSETQYF.

V gene TRBV7-2 combines with J gene TRBJ2-5, with TRBD2 as a possible D gene (5 bases). Germline V CDR1 and CDR2: SGHTA, FQGNSA. CDR3 size: 13 residues. Trimming shortened V by 5 bases and J by 2 bases, and 9 bases separated the two germline ends. The CDR3 DNA reads TGTGCCAGCAGCCAACTAGGTCAAGAGACCCAGTACTTC. Translating it yields CASSQLGQETQYF.

In its sample, this clone was seen many times. The J gene is TRBJ1-5, the V gene TRBV7-9, with D possibly being TRBD1 (5 bases). V lost 1 base and J lost 2, with 12 bases in between. The CDR3 length is 16 residues. In germline, CDR1 is SEHNR, CDR2 FQNEAQ (reference sequence). CDR3 sequence reads: CASSLGVGGGNQPQHF. In DNA, the CDR3 is TGTGCCAGCAGCTTAGGAGTGGGAGGGGGCAATCAGCCCCAGCATTTT. Full variable domain (missing parts from reference TRBV7-9 and TRBJ1-5): DTGVSQNPRHKITKRGQNVTFRCDPISEHNRLYWYRQTLGQGPEFLTYFQNEAQLEKSRLLSDRFSAERPKGSFSTLEIQRTEQGDSAMYLCASSLGVGGGNQPQHFGDGTRLSIL.

The chain's CDR3 is CASSLGFGTSGGAQETQYF. CDR3 in DNA: TGTGCCAGCAGCTTAGGCTTCGGGACTAGCGGGGGGGCTCAAGAGACCCAGTACTTC. V gene TRBV13 combines with J gene TRBJ2-5; the match to TRBD2 covers 16 bases. Looked up from germline, CDR1 is PRHDT and CDR2 is FYEKMQ (reference sequence). This CDR3 is 19 amino acids long. Losses at the gene ends were 0 bases for V and 2 bases for J; bases not matched to a gene: 6. Filled out from reference TRBV13 and TRBJ2-5, the complete variable domain reads AAGVIQSPRHLIKEKRETATLKCYPIPRHDTVYWYQQGPGQDPQFLISFYEKMQSDKGSIPDRFSAQQFSDYHSELNMSSLELGDSALYFCASSLGFGTSGGAQETQYFGPGTRLLVL.

This clone occurred a few times. The J gene is TRBJ1-2, the V gene TRBV7-8; possible D gene TRBD1, 6 bases. The length of the CDR3 is 15 residues. The germline V and J ends were trimmed by 1 base and 9 bases, with 18 bases remaining between them. CDR1 and CDR2 from the germline V gene are SGHVS and FQNEAQ. In DNA form, the CDR3 reads TGTGCCAGCAGCTTAGGGACAGCCCGGAGTATAAGCTACACCTTC. It yields the protein CASSLGTARSISYTF.

The chain uses TRBV25-1 and TRBJ1-1; D uncertain. Trimming removed 2 bases from V and 4 bases from J, with 11 bases in between. From germline, CDR1 is MGHDK and CDR2 SYGVNS. The CDR3 length is 14 residues. CDR3 in DNA: TGTGCCAGCAGTGAAAGGGATATCGGCACTGAAGCTTTCTTT. As protein: CASSERDIGTEAFF.

Of note for this clone: Other DNA sequences in the same sample also yield this CDR3. The V gene is TRBV7-9, the J gene TRBJ2-1; 9 nucleotides match TRBD1. This CDR3 is 14 amino acids long. From germline, CDR1 is SEHNR and CDR2 FQNEAQ (reference sequence). V lost 6 bases and J lost 4; bases outside the gene matches: 4. The CDR3 nucleotides are TGTGCCAGCAGAGGACAGGGGACATACAATGAGCAGTTCTTC. Its translation is CASRGQGTYNEQFF.

The V gene is TRBV9, the J gene TRBJ2-7, with TRBD2 identical over 9 bases. CDR1 and CDR2 (germline): SGDLS, YYNGEE. J gave up 7 bases and V 4 bases, and 12 bases lay outside the gene matches. This CDR3 comprises 15 residues. The CDR3 protein is CASSLRGLAAEEQYF. The CDR3 nucleotides are TGTGCCAGCAGCCTACGGGGACTAGCTGCTGAGGAGCAGTACTTC.

The chain carries TRBV4-1 and TRBJ1-5; a possible D gene is TRBD1 (6 bases). This CDR3 spans 15 amino acids. Germline CDR1 reads MGHRA; CDR2 reads YSYEKL. Trimming removed 3 bases from V and 13 bases from J, with 22 bases in between. The DNA of the CDR3 is TGCGCCAGCAGCCAGACTCCCGAAATCCAGGGGAAGCAGCATTTT. It specifies CASSQTPEIQGKQHF.

There are a few counts of this clone. V usage is TRBV5-1 and J usage is TRBJ2-7, with D unresolved. The CDR3 runs to 13 residues. V was trimmed by 1 base and J by 5 bases, leaving 10 bases between them. Germline V gene lookup returns CDR1 SGHRS and CDR2 YFSETQ. CDR3 sequence (DNA): TGCGCCAGCAGCTTGTCTCAATATGACGAGCAGTACTTC. Residues: CASSLSQYDEQYF.

Ten or more counts support this clone. Other DNA sequences from this sample encode an identical CDR3 as well. The chain links TRBV9 to TRBJ1-3, with D perhaps TRBD1 (5 bases). V dropped 3 bases and J dropped 0 bases, with 13 bases sitting between them. CDR3 length equals 16 residues. Per the germline V gene, CDR1 is SGDLS and CDR2 is YYNGEE. CDR3 residues: CASSGWDSSSGNTIYF. In DNA, the CDR3 is TGTGCCAGCAGCGGATGGGACTCTAGCTCTGGAAACACCATATATTTT.

This clone was counted only a few times. The chain is built from TRBV9 and TRBJ2-1; D remains unclear. The CDR3 is 10 residues long. Germline CDR1 SGDLS, CDR2 YYNGEE. Trimming took off 4 bases at V and 11 bases at J, with 7 bases between the two ends. The CDR3 spells CASSLNKQFF. The DNA for the CDR3 is TGTGCCAGCAGCTTAAACAAGCAGTTCTTC.